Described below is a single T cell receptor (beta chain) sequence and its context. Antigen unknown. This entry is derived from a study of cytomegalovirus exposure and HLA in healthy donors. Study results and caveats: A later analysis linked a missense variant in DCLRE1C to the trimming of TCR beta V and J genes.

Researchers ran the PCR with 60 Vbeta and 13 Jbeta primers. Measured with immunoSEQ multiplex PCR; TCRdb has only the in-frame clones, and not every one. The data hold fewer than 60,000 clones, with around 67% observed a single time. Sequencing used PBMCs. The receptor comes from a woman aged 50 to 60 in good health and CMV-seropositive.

DNA of the CDR3: TGTGCCAGCACTGTGGCCCGGGATGATACGCAGTATTTT. Translated: CASTVARDDTQYF. J is TRBJ2-3 and V is TRBV2; D is perhaps TRBD2 (5 bases). V dropped 7 bases and J dropped 6 bases, with 14 bases sitting between them. Germline CDR1 is SNHLY and CDR2 is FYNNEI. The CDR3 spans 13 residues.